These T cell receptor beta chains were read from a single sample in a study of OX40 agonist ivuxolimab in advanced cancers. TCRdb's table, derived via immunoSEQ multiplex PCR, lists solely in-frame clones and lacks some. This sample has about 56,000 clones, with 70% to 85% found just once. The sequencing here drew on CD4+ or CD8+ T cells sorted from blood, taken in a trial of the OX40 agonist ivuxolimab. The origin of the receptors is an adult with an advanced solid tumor such as melanoma, head and neck, liver or kidney cancer. CDR3s include the opening cysteine and the closing phenylalanine or tryptophan. Fields, in order: V gene, clone size, D gene, J gene, CDR3 protein, CDR3 DNA. The D gene is left open where the match is weak. Some rows mark clone size as missing; the rest say once, few, many or name a class of expanded clone.

>TRBV7-2|NA|NA|TRBJ1-2
CASSPQGTYGYTF
TGTGCCAGCAGCCCCCAGGGGACCTATGGCTACACCTTC
>TRBV25-1|NA|NA|TRBJ1-4
CASTRKEKLFF
TGTGCCAGCACACGGAAGGAAAAACTGTTTTTT
>TRBV30|NA|TRBD2|TRBJ2-7
CAWSPGGSGAYEQYF
TGTGCCTGGAGCCCCGGGGGTAGCGGGGCCTACGAGCAGTACTTC
>TRBV10-2|NA|NA|TRBJ2-2
CASRDPGNTGELFF
TGCGCCAGCAGAGATCCGGGGAACACCGGGGAGCTGTTTTTT
>TRBV6-1|NA|NA|TRBJ2-4
CASTTGIAIQYF
TGTGCCAGCACAACGGGGATAGCCATTCAGTACTTC
>TRBV2|NA|NA|TRBJ1-6
CASSEATGPTWPLHF
TGTGCCAGCAGTGAAGCTACAGGTCCTACCTGGCCCCTCCACTTT
>TRBV27|NA|NA|TRBJ2-3
CASSLRRSQDTQYF
TGTGCCAGCAGTTTACGGCGGTCACAAGATACGCAGTATTTT
>TRBV10-3|NA|NA|TRBJ1-4
CAISGGATNEKLFF
TGTGCCATCAGTGGAGGGGCAACTAATGAAAAACTGTTTTTT
>TRBV27|NA|NA|TRBJ1-6
CASSLARGSPLHF
TGTGCCAGCAGTTTGGCGAGAGGTTCACCCCTCCACTTT
>TRBV29-1|medium-sized|TRBD1|TRBJ1-1
CSGGTGRTEAFF
TGCAGCGGCGGGACAGGGAGAACTGAAGCTTTCTTT
>TRBV6-4|NA|TRBD2|TRBJ2-7
CASSYGEGEQYF
TGTGCCAGCAGTTACGGGGAGGGCGAGCAGTACTTC
>TRBV27|few|TRBD1|TRBJ2-5
CASSPRTGGRETQYF
TGTGCCAGCAGTCCCAGGACAGGGGGCAGGGAGACCCAGTACTTC
>TRBV11-3|NA|TRBD2|TRBJ2-5
CASSFRERGQRGETQYF
TGTGCCAGCAGCTTCCGGGAGCGGGGCCAAAGGGGTGAGACCCAGTACTTC
>TRBV19|NA|NA|TRBJ1-3
CASSNSNGNTIYF
TGTGCCAGTAGTAACAGTAACGGAAACACCATATATTTT
>TRBV6-5|NA|NA|TRBJ1-1
CASRTPGRGKTEAFF
TGTGCCAGCAGAACTCCGGGAAGGGGAAAAACTGAAGCTTTCTTT
>TRBV7-2|NA|TRBD1|TRBJ1-1
CASSIRQGNTEAFF
TGTGCCAGCAGCATTCGACAGGGGAACACTGAAGCTTTCTTT
>TRBV30|once|TRBD2|TRBJ2-7
CAWSVGGSSYEQYF
TGTGCCTGGAGTGTAGGCGGGAGCTCCTACGAGCAGTACTTC
>TRBV30|NA|NA|TRBJ2-7
CAWSVGHASSYEQYF
TGTGCCTGGAGTGTGGGGCACGCTAGCTCCTACGAGCAGTACTTC
>TRBV7-2|NA|NA|TRBJ1-5
CASSLDSNLEVQPQHF
TGTGCCAGCAGCTTAGATTCAAATTTGGAGGTACAGCCCCAGCATTTT
>TRBV7-2|few|NA|TRBJ1-4
CASSLNGREKLFF
TGTGCCAGCAGCTTAAACGGGAGGGAAAAACTGTTTTTT
>TRBV7-2|NA|NA|TRBJ2-7
CASSPQQGRSEQYF
TGTGCCAGCAGCCCGCAGCAGGGGAGAAGCGAGCAGTACTTC
>TRBV28|NA|NA|TRBJ2-2
CASSLLAGVNTGELFF
TGTGCCAGCAGTTTACTCGCAGGGGTGAACACCGGGGAGCTGTTTTTT
>TRBV11-3|once|TRBD1|TRBJ2-7
CASSGTGTGGKHEQYF
TGTGCCAGCAGCGGCACCGGGACAGGGGGCAAACACGAGCAGTACTTC
>TRBV2|NA|NA|TRBJ1-1
CASSDLWAGGTEAFF
TGTGCCAGCAGTGACCTTTGGGCAGGTGGTACTGAAGCTTTCTTT
>TRBV6-1|NA|NA|TRBJ2-5
CASSEPPPSETQYF
TGTGCCAGCAGTGAACCTCCCCCCTCGGAGACCCAGTACTTC
>TRBV7-2|NA|NA|TRBJ2-5
CASSDLAQETQYF
TGTGCCAGCAGCGATCTGGCCCAAGAGACCCAGTACTTC
>TRBV7-2|NA|TRBD1|TRBJ1-4
CASSPTGTGGNEKLFF
TGTGCCAGCAGCCCTACCGGGACAGGGGGTAATGAAAAACTGTTTTTT
>TRBV6-1|NA|NA|TRBJ2-2
CASSEVTMEVLNTGELFF
TGTGCCAGCAGTGAAGTAACAATGGAGGTATTGAACACCGGGGAGCTGTTTTTT
>TRBV5-1|once|TRBD2|TRBJ2-2
CASSLQTSGTNTGELFF
TGCGCCAGCAGCTTGCAGACTAGCGGGACGAACACCGGGGAGCTGTTTTTT
>TRBV11-2|NA|NA|TRBJ1-3
CASSPDSGNTIYF
TGTGCCAGCAGCCCCGATAGTGGAAACACCATATATTTT
>TRBV4-3|NA|NA|TRBJ1-1
CASSQDGNTLNTEAFF
TGCGCCAGCAGCCAAGATGGGAACACATTGAACACTGAAGCTTTCTTT
>TRBV18|NA|TRBD2|TRBJ2-1
CASSPYRSGGRNEQFF
TGTGCCAGCTCACCGTACCGGTCGGGGGGGCGCAATGAGCAGTTCTTC
>TRBV6-1|NA|NA|TRBJ2-5
CASSEPPPSETQYF
TGTGCCAGCAGTGAACCTCCCCCCTCGGAGACCCAGTACTTC
>TRBV29-1|NA|NA|TRBJ2-5
CSAMWGVRETQYF
TGCAGCGCCATGTGGGGAGTCCGGGAGACCCAGTACTTC
>TRBV29-1|NA|NA|TRBJ1-2
CSVGPGGQWDYGYTF
TGCAGCGTTGGCCCTGGTGGACAGTGGGACTATGGCTACACCTTC
>TRBV21-1|NA|NA|TRBJ2-1
CASNDSIPSSYNEQFF
TGTGCCAGCAACGACAGCATCCCTAGCTCCTACAATGAGCAGTTCTTC
>TRBV7-9|NA|TRBD1|TRBJ1-4
CASSPGGSNEKLFF
TGTGCCAGCAGTCCAGGGGGATCTAATGAAAAACTGTTTTTT
>TRBV2|once|TRBD2|TRBJ2-1
CASRPPPGLAGGNEQFF
TGTGCCAGCAGACCTCCCCCGGGACTAGCGGGAGGAAATGAGCAGTTCTTC
>TRBV18|NA|NA|TRBJ2-2
CASSPVRVAGELFF
TGTGCCAGCTCACCAGTCAGGGTCGCCGGGGAGCTGTTTTTT
>TRBV19|NA|NA|TRBJ2-5
CASSVGLDQETQYF
TGTGCCAGTAGTGTGGGACTTGACCAAGAGACCCAGTACTTC
>TRBV5-4|few|NA|TRBJ1-1
CASSPRNTEAFF
TGTGCCAGCAGCCCCCGAAACACTGAAGCTTTCTTT
>TRBV6-1|NA|NA|TRBJ1-1
CASSLMNTEAFF
TGTGCCAGCAGCTTGATGAACACTGAAGCTTTCTTT
>TRBV11-2|NA|TRBD1|TRBJ1-3
CASSGQGGNTIYF
TGTGCCAGCAGTGGACAGGGTGGAAACACCATATATTTT
>TRBV29-1|NA|TRBD2|TRBJ2-1
CSARLASGRWNEQFF
TGCAGCGCTCGATTAGCTAGCGGGAGATGGAATGAGCAGTTCTTC
>TRBV9|NA|TRBD2|TRBJ2-1
CASSQTGTSGLNNEQFF
TGTGCCAGCAGCCAAACCGGGACTAGCGGGCTCAACAATGAGCAGTTCTTC
>TRBV7-9|NA|NA|TRBJ1-2
CASSLFAAETHGYTF
TGTGCCAGCAGCTTATTTGCGGCAGAGACTCATGGCTACACCTTC
>TRBV2|NA|NA|TRBJ1-2
CASSFTGTIYGYTF
TGTGCCAGCAGTTTTACCGGGACCATCTATGGCTACACCTTC
>TRBV19|NA|NA|TRBJ2-3
CASSIGWLTNTDTQYF
TGTGCCAGTAGTATTGGGTGGTTGACCAACACAGATACGCAGTATTTT
>TRBV27|NA|TRBD1|TRBJ2-6
CASSFDRGRTGANVLTF
TGTGCCAGCAGTTTTGACAGGGGGCGTACTGGGGCCAACGTCCTGACTTTC